The entry below describes one T cell receptor (beta chain). Its antigen remains undetermined. The record has no base qualities; no much larger clone is one base away. Reading from cysteine to phenylalanine, the CDR3 counts 13 amino acids. Only the CDR3 portion is preserved as DNA: 39 bases, with reading frame beginning at the first base. CDR1 and CDR2 were assigned from the germline V gene as SGHVS and FQNEAQ. V lost 5 bases and J lost 5 bases; the stretch between them is 12 bases long. These data originate in a study of graft-versus-host responses after intestinal transplantation listed by TCRdb under 2021. At the level of the whole study: The transplants that recipients got were multivisceral, liver-intestinal, or isolated intestinal. The cohort enrolled 20 to 30 intestinal transplant recipients, one of whom was a retransplant, and a few patients without pretransplant specimens were excluded. Anti-thymocyte globulin induction was given to all recipients, followed by maintenance tacrolimus and steroids for about 3 years. Rather than going through the commercial service, samples from three later patients were sequenced in-house on an Illumina MiSeq and processed with MiXCR. To identify alloreactive clones, pre-transplant mixed lymphocyte reaction products were sequenced and then compared with unstimulated pre-transplant donor and recipient T cells. A peak of at least 4% donor T cells among recipient peripheral blood mononuclear cells was the definition used for donor T cell macrochimerism. Graft-versus-host and host-versus-graft alloreactive T cell clones were tracked in the graft, circulation and bone marrow after intestinal transplantation using bulk TCR-beta CDR3 sequencing.

In the first month after transplant, blood samples were collected up to 4 times, and after that at least monthly when available. Paper-wide results and their limitations: The relatively low number and heterogeneity of intestinal transplant patients limited the conclusions. GvH clones were found in recipient bone marrow, and some of the GvH clones appeared earlier in ileal mucosa or blood, which is consistent with an intestinal mucosal origin. Early after transplant, peak levels of circulating GvH clones were found to be associated with declines in HvG clones. In patients with donor T cell macrochimerism, the allografts had high GvH to HvG T cell clonal ratios.

The method behind the library was the immunoSEQ multiplex PCR assay. High-throughput TCR-beta CDR3 sequencing of genomic DNA from most patients was performed by Adaptive Biotechnologies. The study's own analysis went as follows. TCR sequencing data for roughly 20 patients were retrieved from Adaptive's ImmunoSEQ software; three other patients were processed with MiXCR and VDJtools. CDR3 nucleotide sequences shared between donor and recipient were removed because the origin of such sequences could not be assigned. At least 2-fold expansion over unstimulated cells and a minimum CFSE-low frequency of 0.002% (template counts) or 0.001% (read counts) were required for clones to be classified as alloreactive. A clone was considered mappable if detected in the sequenced pre-transplant spleen, lymph node, or MLR CFSE-low populations of the donor or recipient. Cumulative frequency of alloreactive clones was calculated as a percentage of all sequences weighted by copy number. This is the immuneACCESS table as TCRdb keeps it, with only in-frame sequences that have V and J called. A part of the clones is gone; compared with another copy, unresolved V genes explain less than half, and the rest is unexplained. The D gene and trimming were derived from the DNA, and the V and J assignments and clone size from that table. The table for this sample lists about 54,000 clones; roughly nine tenths of them were counted only once. Of the sample, 5% to 6.5% is held by the ten largest clones.

The clonotype comes from a human patient who received an intestinal transplant, so some T cells may come from the graft donor. The sequenced sample was PBMCs, obtained roughly 95 weeks after intestinal transplant. The rearranged chain carries TRBV7-8 and TRBJ2-5; no D gene call is confident. The CDR3 loop reads CASSILLVETQYF. The sequenced DNA: TGTGCCAGCAGCATCCTCTTGGTCGAGACCCAGTACTTC. The full variable domain, completed from the reference TRBV7-8 and TRBJ2-5 proteins outside the CDR3, reads GAGVSQSPRYKVAKRGQDVALRCDPISGHVSLFWYQQALGQGPEFLTYFQNEAQLDKSGLPSDRFFAERPEGSVSTLKIQRTQQEDSAVYLCASSILLVETQYFGPGTRLLVL.